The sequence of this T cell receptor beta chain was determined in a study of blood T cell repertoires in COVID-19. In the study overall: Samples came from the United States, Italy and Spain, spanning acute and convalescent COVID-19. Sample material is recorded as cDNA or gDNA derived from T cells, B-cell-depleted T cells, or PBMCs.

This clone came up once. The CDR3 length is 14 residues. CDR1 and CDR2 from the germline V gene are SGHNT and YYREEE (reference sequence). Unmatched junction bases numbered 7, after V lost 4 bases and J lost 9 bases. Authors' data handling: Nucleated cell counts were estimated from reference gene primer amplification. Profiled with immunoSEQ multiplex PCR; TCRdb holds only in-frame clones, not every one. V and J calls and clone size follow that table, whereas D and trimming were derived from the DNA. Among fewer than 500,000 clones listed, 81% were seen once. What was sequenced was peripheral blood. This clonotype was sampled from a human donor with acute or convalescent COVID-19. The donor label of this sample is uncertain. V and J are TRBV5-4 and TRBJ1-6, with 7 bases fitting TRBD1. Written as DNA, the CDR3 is TGTGCCAGCAGCCCCGGACAGGTGATTTCACCCCTCCACTTT. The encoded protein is CASSPGQVISPLHF.